The 18 T cell receptor beta chains presented below share a single source sample, sequenced in a study of CD8+CD57+ T cells in acquired aplastic anemia. Whoever was chosen for sequencing had shown CD8+CD57+ cell expansion by flow cytometry. CDR3 and TCR beta VDJ profiling relied on a genomic DNA template. TCRdb analysed the reads with MiXCR anew, one entry per CDR3 protein. The table has around 200,000 distinct CDR3 sequences, 48% seen once. Input material: sorted CD4+, CD8+, or CD8+CD57+ T cells (not recorded which) from PBMCs. All receptors come from a human donor with aplastic anemia.

J is TRBJ2-6 and V is TRBV12-3 or TRBV12-4; D uncertain. V was trimmed by 6 bases and J by 0 bases, leaving 12 bases between them. The CDR3 runs to 16 residues. CDR3 nucleotides: TGTGCCAGCAGCCATGAGAGAATCTCTGGGGCCAACGTCCTGACTTTC. This translates into CASSHERISGANVLTF.

The chain is built from TRBV5-1 and TRBJ2-7; TRBD2 matches at 12 bases. Germline V gene data show CDR1 as SGHRS and CDR2 as YFSETQ. CDR3 length: 16 amino acids. V trimming: 0 bases; J trimming: 7 bases; junction bases outside the gene matches: 8. The CDR3 here is CASSLGLAGVYNEQYF. The CDR3 DNA follows: TGCGCCAGCAGCTTGGGACTAGCGGGGGTTTACAATGAGCAGTACTTC.

The chain joins TRBV20-1 to TRBJ2-1, with 12 bases identical to TRBD2. V shed 3 bases, J shed 0 bases, and the junction held 3 bases outside the gene matches. CDR3 size: 16 residues. Germline lookup yields CDR1 DFQATT and CDR2 SNEGSKA (reference sequence). The CDR3 region is CSASLAGGSSYNEQFF. CDR3 DNA: TGCAGTGCTAGTCTAGCGGGAGGGAGCTCCTACAATGAGCAGTTCTTC.

V gene TRBV30 combines with J gene TRBJ2-3; D perhaps matches TRBD1 (6 bases). Germline values: CDR1 GTSNPN, CDR2 SVGIG (reference sequence). The CDR3 runs 14 residues. V was pared by 2 bases and J by 2 bases, with 11 bases between. The CDR3 loop reads CAWSSQGFTDTQYF. CDR3 nucleotide sequence: TGTGCCTGGAGTTCACAGGGATTCACAGATACGCAGTATTTT.

Comments on this clonotype: A much larger clone differs from this one at a single base, so this may be a read error. This rearrangement joins TRBV6-1 to TRBJ1-3; no clear D gene. The CDR3 consists of 12 residues. Germline-derived CDR1 and CDR2 are MNHNS and SASEGT. CDR3 sequence reads: CASRGSGNAIYF. CDR3 nucleotide sequence: TGTGCCAGCAGGGGGTCTGGAAACGCCATATATTTT.

The chain carries TRBV19 and TRBJ2-3; maybe TRBD2 (5 bases). This CDR3 comprises 14 residues. CDR1 and CDR2 (germline): LNHDA, SQIVND (reference sequence). Trimming shortened V by 4 bases and J by 8 bases, and 16 bases separated the two germline ends. The CDR3 bases are TGTGCCAGTAGTAGCTCGAGCGCGGGCGGTACGCAGTATTTT. It encodes CASSSSSAGGTQYF.

The V gene is TRBV7-2, the J gene TRBJ1-1; TRBD1 is a possible D gene (6 bases). This CDR3 contains 15 residues. Trimming shortened V by 5 bases and J by 0 bases, and 13 bases separated the two germline ends. The germline V gene has CDR1 SGHTA and CDR2 FQGNSA. The chain's CDR3 is CASSRRQALNTEAFF. CDR3 coding DNA: TGTGCCAGCAGCCGCAGACAGGCACTGAACACTGAAGCTTTCTTT.

The genes are TRBV7-8 and TRBJ2-1, with 11 bases aligning to TRBD2. CDR1 is SGHVS, CDR2 FQNEAQ, per germline. The CDR3 sequence is 16 residues long. V shed 1 base, J shed 10 bases, and the junction held 9 bases outside the gene matches. The CDR3 is CASSLGGLAGGREQFF. The CDR3 DNA is TGTGCCAGCAGCTTAGGCGGGCTAGCGGGGGGAAGGGAGCAGTTCTTC.

The CDR3 sequence is CASGAGGGTEAFF. CDR3 nucleotides: TGTGCCAGTGGGGCAGGGGGAGGCACTGAAGCTTTCTTT. V is TRBV19 and J is TRBJ1-1, with TRBD1 identical over 7 bases. After removal of 8 bases from V and 4 bases from J, the junction contained 7 bases not matched to a gene. Germline assignment: CDR1 LNHDA and CDR2 SQIVND (reference sequence). The CDR3 is made up of 13 amino acids.

On this clonotype itself: Because it lacks the conserved phenylalanine or tryptophan at the end, this CDR3 is likely a read error. The DNA is left out, because the CDR3 cannot be placed on it with certainty; the CDR3 is given as TCRdb lists it. CDR3 protein: CASSLVAG. The rearrangement uses TRBV7-8 and TRBJ2-5; the table's D call of TRBD2 was not tested on the DNA. The CDR3 spans 8 amino acids, including both terminal residues. Germline loops: CDR1 SGHVS, CDR2 FQNEAQ.

This clonotype was seen only a few times. The chain joins TRBV19 to TRBJ1-2; D unresolved. Germline-derived CDR1 and CDR2 are LNHDA and SQIVND (reference sequence). V lost 1 base and J 8 bases, leaving 8 bases between the germline ends. This CDR3 has 12 residues. The CDR3: CASSIVNGGYTF. The DNA for the CDR3 is TGTGCCAGTAGTATAGTAAACGGGGGCTACACCTTC. The entire variable domain, with the rest obtained from reference TRBV19 and TRBJ1-2, is as follows: DGGITQSPKYLFRKEGQNVTLSCEQNLNHDAMYWYRQDPGQGLRLIYYSQIVNDFQKGDIAEGYSVSREKKESFPLTVTSAQKNPTAFYLCASSIVNGGYTFGSGTRLTVV.

Ten or more counts support this clonotype. V gene TRBV19 combines with J gene TRBJ1-6; D is possibly TRBD1 (6 bases). The CDR3 sequence is 14 residues long. Trimming cost V 2 bases and J 8 bases, with 10 bases left between them. Germline V lookup: CDR1 LNHDA, CDR2 SQIVND (reference sequence). In DNA, the CDR3 is TGTGCCAGTAGTATAAGTAGGGGGGATTCACCCCTCCACTTT. It yields the protein CASSISRGDSPLHF.

The chain links TRBV6-1 to TRBJ2-1, with D unresolved. Trimming shortened V by 1 base and J by 0 bases, and 4 bases separated the two germline ends. Per the germline V gene, CDR1 is MNHNS and CDR2 is SASEGT. This CDR3 is 14 amino acids long. The CDR3 DNA follows: TGTGCCAGCAGTGAAGACAGCTCCTACAATGAGCAGTTCTTC. Translating it yields CASSEDSSYNEQFF.

The rearrangement links TRBV2 to TRBJ1-4, with 10 bases matching TRBD1. This CDR3 region has 15 residues. Germline lookup yields CDR1 SNHLY and CDR2 FYNNEI. After removal of 4 bases from V and 7 bases from J, the junction contained 6 bases not matched to a gene. The CDR3 reads CASSVGTGVGEKLFF. The CDR3 nucleotides are TGTGCCAGCAGTGTTGGGACAGGGGTCGGTGAAAAACTGTTTTTT.

The V call is TRBV2, the J call TRBJ1-1, with a possible D match to TRBD1 (6 bases). The germline V and J ends were trimmed by 6 bases and 4 bases, with 12 bases remaining between them. Germline assignment: CDR1 SNHLY and CDR2 FYNNEI. The CDR3 has 13 amino acids. DNA of the CDR3: TGTGCCAGCAGGCGGGACACGGGCACTGAAGCTTTCTTT. Amino acids: CASRRDTGTEAFF.

In its sample, this clonotype was seen many times. The rearrangement links TRBV5-1 to TRBJ1-2; 7 bases fit TRBD1. Germline lookup yields CDR1 SGHRS and CDR2 YFSETQ. The CDR3 has 14 residues. With 4 bases clipped from V and 10 bases from J, the junction kept 13 bases outside the gene matches. This chain's CDR3 is CASSPTGTAADYTF. CDR3 sequence (DNA): TGCGCCAGCAGCCCAACCGGGACAGCCGCCGACTACACCTTC. Combining the CDR3 with reference TRBV5-1 and TRBJ1-2 gives the whole variable domain KAGVTQTPRYLIKTRGQQVTLSCSPISGHRSVSWYQQTPGQGLQFLFEYFSETQRNKGNFPGRFSGRQFSNSRSEMNVSTLELGDSALYLCASSPTGTAADYTFGSGTRLTVV.

The chain joins TRBV10-1 to TRBJ2-3; 9 bases align to TRBD1. Trimming cost V 3 bases and J 6 bases; bases outside gene matches: 7. The CDR3 is 15 amino acids. Germline V gene lookup returns CDR1 WNHNN and CDR2 SYGVQD (reference sequence). Here the CDR3 DNA reads TGCGCCAGCAGTGACCAACAGGGGGCGGCGGATACGCAGTATTTT. Translating gives CASSDQQGAADTQYF.

V gene TRBV2 combines with J gene TRBJ1-5; D is perhaps TRBD1 (5 bases). Germline values: CDR1 SNHLY, CDR2 FYNNEI. With 7 bases removed from V and 2 bases from J, the gap between germline ends came to 9 bases. This CDR3 is 13 amino acids long. CDR3 residues: CASKGLGNQPQHF. CDR3 sequence (DNA): TGTGCCAGCAAGGGGCTCGGCAATCAGCCCCAGCATTTT. The whole variable domain, filled in from reference TRBV2 and TRBJ1-5, reads EPEVTQTPSHQVTQMGQEVILRCVPISNHLYFYWYRQILGQKVEFLVSFYNNEISEKSEIFDDQFSVERPDGSNFTLKIRSTKLEDSAMYFCASKGLGNQPQHFGDGTRLSIL.